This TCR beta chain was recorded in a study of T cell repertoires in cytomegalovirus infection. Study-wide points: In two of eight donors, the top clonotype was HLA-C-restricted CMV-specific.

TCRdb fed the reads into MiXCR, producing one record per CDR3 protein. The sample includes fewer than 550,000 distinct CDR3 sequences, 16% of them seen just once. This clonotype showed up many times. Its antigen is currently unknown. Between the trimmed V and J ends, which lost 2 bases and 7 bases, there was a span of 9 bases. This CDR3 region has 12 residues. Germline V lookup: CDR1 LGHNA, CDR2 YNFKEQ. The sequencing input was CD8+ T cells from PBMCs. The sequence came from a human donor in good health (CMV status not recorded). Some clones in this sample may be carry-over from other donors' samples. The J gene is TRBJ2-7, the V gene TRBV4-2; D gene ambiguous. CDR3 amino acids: CASSQLPGEQYF. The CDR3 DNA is TGTGCCAGCAGCCAACTCCCCGGGGAGCAGTACTTC.